The following is a T cell receptor (beta chain) sequence with its context. The data belong to a study of blood T cell repertoires in COVID-19. The overall study: Nucleic acid was either cDNA or gDNA, and it came from T cells, B-cell-depleted T cells, or PBMCs.

Sequencing used immunoSEQ multiplex PCR; TCRdb keeps in-frame clones, though not all of them. The table shows roughly 160,000 clones, with 85% occurring only once. Trimming left V 5 bases short and J 4 bases short, with 14 bases between. Germline CDR1 is SNHLY and CDR2 is FYNNEI. The CDR3 totals 15 residues. The clonotype was recovered from a woman older than 75 with COVID-19, enrolled during active disease. Sequenced: peripheral blood. The chain is built from TRBV2 and TRBJ2-2; TRBD1 might be the D (6 bases). CDR3 in DNA: TGTGCCAGCAGTTTACAGGGACGTGGCACCGGGGAGCTGTTTTTT. Translating gives CASSLQGRGTGELFF.